The next 32 T cell receptor beta chains were all read from a single sample in a study of memory CD4+ T cells and cytomegalovirus serostatus. Single viable CD3+CD4+CD8-CD45RO+ cells were sorted as the memory CD4+ T cells. Sequencing used immunoSEQ multiplex PCR; TCRdb keeps in-frame clones, though not all of them. The table has some 56,000 clones, 82% seen once. The specimen was memory CD4+ T cells from blood. The source is an adult in good health and CMV-seronegative.

The chain uses TRBV21-1 and TRBJ2-7. TRBV21-1 is assigned pseudogene status. The CDR3 loop spans 16 amino acids. The CDR3 loop is CASSNGAEGMVCEQYF. The CDR3 DNA reads TGTGCCAGCAGCAATGGGGCTGAGGGGATGGTGTGCGAGCAGTACTTC.

V usage is TRBV27 and J usage is TRBJ2-5; TRBD2 is a possible D gene (6 bases). Deletions cut 0 bases from V and 4 bases from J, with 9 bases between. The CDR3 length is 14 residues. CDR1 MNHEY and CDR2 SMNVEV come from the germline V gene (reference sequence). The CDR3: CASSLSGRRETQYF. Written as DNA, the CDR3 is TGTGCCAGCAGTTTATCTGGGAGGCGAGAGACCCAGTACTTC.

The rearrangement joins TRBV4-1 to TRBJ1-2; TRBD1 agrees at 9 bases. The germline CDR1 and CDR2 sequences are MGHRA and YSYEKL. The CDR3 sequence is 13 residues long. V shed 3 bases and J 8 bases; nucleotides not matched to a gene: 4. The CDR3 sequence: CASSHRDRDGYTF. DNA of the CDR3: TGCGCCAGCAGCCACAGGGACAGGGACGGCTACACCTTC.

This chain uses TRBV19 with TRBJ2-2; weak D call: TRBD1 (7 bases). Germline V gene data show CDR1 as LNHDA and CDR2 as SQIVND (reference sequence). The CDR3 is 15 residues long. V was cut by 8 bases and J by 0 bases, with 13 bases left in between. The CDR3 here is CASFGGTANTGELFF. The DNA of the CDR3 is TGTGCCAGTTTTGGCGGGACAGCGAACACCGGGGAGCTGTTTTTT.

This chain joins TRBV6-1 and TRBJ1-5, with 12 bases identical to TRBD1. The CDR3 loop spans 16 amino acids. V trimming: 1 base; J trimming: 6 bases; junction bases outside the gene matches: 4. Germline V gene data show CDR1 as MNHNS and CDR2 as SASEGT. CDR3 nucleotide sequence: TGTGCCAGCAGTGAAGTCTGGGACAGGGGGCGTCAGCCCCAGCATTTT. Translation: CASSEVWDRGRQPQHF.

The rearrangement uses TRBV19 and TRBJ1-1; a possible D gene is TRBD1 (6 bases). Per the germline V gene, CDR1 is LNHDA and CDR2 is SQIVND (reference sequence). This CDR3 spans 14 amino acids. With 5 bases removed from V and 6 bases from J, the gap between germline ends came to 16 bases. In nucleotides, the CDR3 is TGTGCCAGTAGTGAACAGGGCCGAGGGGCTGAAGCTTTCTTT. Residues: CASSEQGRGAEAFF.

This chain joins TRBV10-3 and TRBJ2-2, with a possible D match to TRBD1 (6 bases). The CDR3 totals 15 residues. The germline CDR1 and CDR2 sequences are ENHRY and SYGVKD. The germline V and J ends were trimmed by 0 bases and 7 bases, with 12 bases remaining between them. The CDR3 loop reads CAISESGADVGELFF. CDR3 nucleotides: TGTGCCATCAGTGAGTCGGGGGCCGATGTCGGGGAGCTGTTTTTT.

The rearrangement links TRBV6-1 to TRBJ1-3, with unresolved D. V was shortened by 0 bases and J by 0 bases, with 9 bases between the two germline ends. The germline gives CDR1 MNHNS, CDR2 SASEGT. CDR3 size: 16 residues. DNA for the CDR3: TGTGCCAGCAGTGAAGCGATGCACCTCTCTGGAAACACCATATATTTT. Amino acids: CASSEAMHLSGNTIYF.

The rearrangement links TRBV2 to TRBJ2-7, with 8 bases that match TRBD1. The CDR3 covers 16 residues. The junction had 4 bases not matched to a gene; V was cut back by 0 bases and J by 0 bases. Looked up from germline, CDR1 is SNHLY and CDR2 is FYNNEI. CDR3 nucleotides: TGTGCCAGCAGTGAAGCCGGGACAGGTGGCTCCTACGAGCAGTACTTC. Translated: CASSEAGTGGSYEQYF.

Note on this clone: Relative to the germline gene, one junction end is altered; a read error may explain this. The chain is built from TRBV7-3 and TRBJ2-3, with D hard to call. In germline, CDR1 is SGHTA, CDR2 FQGTGA. The CDR3 runs 15 residues. The CDR3 reads CASSLTGTAGDTQYF. The CDR3, as DNA: TGTGCCAGCAGTTTAACGGGCACGGCCGGAGATACGCAGTATTTT.

The V gene is TRBV6-1, the J gene TRBJ1-5; no definite D call. This CDR3 is 13 amino acids long. Germline CDR1 is MNHNS and CDR2 is SASEGT. Trimming cost V 6 bases and J 0 bases, with 6 bases left between them. This CDR3 reads CASRTSSNQPQHF. The CDR3 DNA follows: TGTGCCAGCAGGACTAGTAGCAATCAGCCCCAGCATTTT.

This clone has more than one count but fewer than ten. The chain recombines TRBV11-2 with TRBJ1-6; D perhaps matches TRBD1 (5 bases). Trimming left V 5 bases short and J 0 bases short, with 20 bases between. The CDR3 is 19 amino acids. The V gene's germline CDR1 is SGHAT and CDR2 FQNNGV. In DNA form, the CDR3 reads TGTGCCAGCAGCGCCTCCCGGCCGGGGGGAAGCTCCTATAATTCACCCCTCCACTTT. The encoded protein is CASSASRPGGSSYNSPLHF.

The rearrangement joins TRBV28 to TRBJ2-5; D not certain. Trimming took 6 bases from V and 4 from J, leaving 18 bases between them. The CDR3 extends over 15 amino acids. Germline V gives CDR1 MDHEN, CDR2 SYDVKM. The CDR3 region is CASRGMGPSAETQYF. The CDR3 DNA reads as TGTGCCAGCAGAGGTATGGGCCCCTCGGCAGAGACCCAGTACTTC.

The chain is built from TRBV12-5 and TRBJ2-1, with D tentatively TRBD2 (6 bases). Per the germline V gene, CDR1 is LGHNT and CDR2 is FRNRAP. The CDR3 is made up of 14 amino acids. V lost 6 bases to trimming and J lost 7 bases, with 16 bases between them. The DNA for the CDR3 is TGTGCTAGTGGACGCGGGACGGTAAAGAATGAGCAGTTCTTC. This gives the protein CASGRGTVKNEQFF.

This chain links TRBV5-1 with TRBJ2-5; D unresolved. Germline CDR1 and CDR2: SGHRS and YFSETQ. The CDR3 covers 14 residues. V was shortened by 0 bases and J by 3 bases, with 9 bases between the two germline ends. DNA for the CDR3: TGCGCCAGCAGCTTGGGATTAACCGAAGAGACCCAGTACTTC. Translation gives CASSLGLTEETQYF. Full variable domain (remainder filled in from reference TRBV5-1 and TRBJ2-5): KAGVTQTPRYLIKTRGQQVTLSCSPISGHRSVSWYQQTPGQGLQFLFEYFSETQRNKGNFPGRFSGRQFSNSRSEMNVSTLELGDSALYLCASSLGLTEETQYFGPGTRLLVL.

The chain carries TRBV29-1 and TRBJ1-1; D unclear. Per the germline V gene, CDR1 is SQVTM and CDR2 is ANQGSEA. V was clipped by 4 bases and J by 3 bases, with 6 bases between them. The CDR3 is 11 amino acids. CDR3 bases: TGCAGCGTTGCGTGGGACACTGAAGCTTTCTTT. Encoded protein: CSVAWDTEAFF.

The rearrangement uses TRBV28 and TRBJ2-7; 8 bases agree with TRBD1. CDR1 and CDR2 (germline): MDHEN, SYDVKM. Trimming took 1 base from V and 6 from J; bases not matched to a gene: 14. The CDR3 runs 17 residues. This CDR3 is CASSLYRTGSPPSEQYF. CDR3 DNA: TGTGCCAGCAGTTTATATCGGACAGGGAGTCCGCCTAGCGAGCAGTACTTC. Using reference TRBV28 and TRBJ2-7 for the parts outside the CDR3, the full variable domain is DVKVTQSSRYLVKRTGEKVFLECVQDMDHENMFWYRQDPGLGLRLIYFSYDVKMKEKGDIPEGYSVSREKKERFSLILESASTNQTSMYLCASSLYRTGSPPSEQYFGPGTRLTVT.

V gene TRBV4-1 combines with J gene TRBJ2-2, with 9 positions matching TRBD2. CDR3 length: 15 amino acids. Germline V gives CDR1 MGHRA, CDR2 YSYEKL. The V segment lost 2 bases and the J segment 7 bases; nucleotides outside the gene matches: 5. CDR3 sequence: CASSQRGGASGELFF. The CDR3 nucleotides read TGCGCCAGCAGCCAACGCGGGGGGGCTAGCGGGGAGCTGTTTTTT.

The V and J genes are TRBV6-1 and TRBJ2-5; D may correspond to TRBD1 or TRBD2 (5 bases each). This CDR3 is built from 15 residues. In germline, CDR1 is MNHNS, CDR2 SASEGT. Trimming cost V 5 bases and J 4 bases, with 17 bases left between them. The CDR3 region has the DNA TGTGCCAGCAGTATAACATTTGGGGGACGAGAGACCCAGTACTTC. It yields the protein CASSITFGGRETQYF.

The gene calls are TRBV5-6 and TRBJ2-5; TRBD2 might be the D (6 bases). Trimming took off 0 bases at V and 5 bases at J, with 14 bases between the two ends. The germline gives CDR1 SGHDT, CDR2 YYEEEE. This CDR3 has 15 amino acids. CDR3 sequence: CASSLAWDSWETQYF. The CDR3 coding sequence is TGTGCCAGCAGCTTGGCCTGGGACTCCTGGGAGACCCAGTACTTC.

V is TRBV30 and J is TRBJ1-1; a weak D match, TRBD1 (6 bases). V was cut by 2 bases and J by 8 bases, with 15 bases left in between. CDR1 is GTSNPN, CDR2 SVGIG, per germline (reference sequence). There are 13 residues in the CDR3. CDR3 sequence (DNA): TGTGCCTGGAGTAGAAAACAGGGCCCCGAAGCTTTCTTT. This translates into CAWSRKQGPEAFF.

The chain has TRBV4-3 and TRBJ1-3; a weak D match, TRBD1 (5 bases). V lost 0 bases and J lost 0, with 12 bases in between. This CDR3 is 17 amino acids long. The germline V gene encodes CDR1 LGHNA and CDR2 YSLEER. The DNA for the CDR3 is TGCGCCAGCAGCCAAGAACCGCAGGGTGTCTCTGGAAACACCATATATTTT. Encoded protein: CASSQEPQGVSGNTIYF.

The gene calls are TRBV29-1 and TRBJ1-3; D ambiguous. This CDR3 spans 16 amino acids. Per the germline V gene, CDR1 is SQVTM and CDR2 is ANQGSEA. Trimming removed 0 bases at V and 0 bases at J, with 12 bases between. CDR3 residues: CSVEEGRRTSGNTIYF. The DNA for the CDR3 is TGCAGCGTTGAAGAAGGCCGCCGAACCTCTGGAAACACCATATATTTT.

The rearrangement uses TRBV19 and TRBJ1-1, with D unresolved. The CDR3 totals 13 residues. In germline, CDR1 is LNHDA, CDR2 SQIVND (reference sequence). V shed 4 bases and J shed 1 base, with 7 bases lying between them. The CDR3 loop is CASSNHQNTEAFF. The DNA for the CDR3 is TGTGCCAGTAGTAACCATCAGAACACTGAAGCTTTCTTT.

The chain recombines TRBV5-1 with TRBJ2-3; 8 bases fit TRBD2. Per the germline V gene, CDR1 is SGHRS and CDR2 is YFSETQ. The junction had 1 base not matched to a gene; V was cut back by 0 bases and J by 4 bases. The CDR3 extends over 14 amino acids. The CDR3 nucleotides are TGCGCCAGCAGCTTGGGTAGCGGGGCAGATACGCAGTATTTT. This translates into CASSLGSGADTQYF.

This chain links TRBV28 with TRBJ1-2; D gene ambiguous. Trimming removed 5 bases from V and 8 bases from J, with 21 bases in between. The CDR3 is made up of 15 amino acids. Germline loops: CDR1 MDHEN, CDR2 SYDVKM. The CDR3 DNA is TGTGCCAGCAGTCTTCCCCCCAGCCAAGTGATCGGCTACACCTTC. Translation gives CASSLPPSQVIGYTF.

The gene calls are TRBV19 and TRBJ1-2; possibly TRBD1 for D (5 bases). CDR1 and CDR2 (germline): LNHDA, SQIVND (reference sequence). This CDR3 has 15 amino acids. V lost 3 bases, J lost 4 bases, and 15 bases lay in between. The CDR3 DNA follows: TGTGCCAGTAGTATCGGCGGGGCAGGAATCTATGGCTACACCTTC. Translation gives CASSIGGAGIYGYTF.

The count of this clone is one. J is TRBJ2-6 and V is TRBV5-1; TRBD1 matches at 10 bases. Germline V CDR1 and CDR2: SGHRS, YFSETQ. V lost 4 bases and J lost 3; bases outside the gene matches: 4. The CDR3 is 16 amino acids. The CDR3 spells CASSGGDRGGANVLTF. Written as DNA, the CDR3 is TGCGCCAGCAGCGGCGGGGACAGGGGTGGGGCCAACGTCCTGACTTTC.

This clone was seen once. The chain carries TRBV9 and TRBJ2-3; D could derive from TRBD1 or TRBD2 (5 bases each). The CDR3 runs to 16 residues. Trimming took 4 bases from V and 2 from J, leaving 17 bases between them. The V gene's germline CDR1 is SGDLS and CDR2 YYNGEE. CDR3 DNA sequence: TGTGCCAGCAGCTCGGGGCAGGCGAGATTCACAGATACGCAGTATTTT. Its translation: CASSSGQARFTDTQYF.

The gene calls are TRBV7-9 and TRBJ1-4, with TRBD1 matching over 7 bases. Germline values: CDR1 SEHNR, CDR2 FQNEAQ (reference sequence). The CDR3 extends over 14 amino acids. The trim removed 4 bases at V and 8 bases at J, leaving 7 bases unmatched. The CDR3 sequence is CASSSRDRKEKLFF. DNA of the CDR3: TGTGCCAGCAGCTCCCGGGACAGAAAAGAAAAACTGTTTTTT.

This clone appeared a single time. The chain recombines TRBV5-4 with TRBJ2-1; tentatively, D is TRBD2 (6 bases). CDR1 is SGHNT, CDR2 YYREEE, per germline (reference sequence). V was trimmed by 4 bases and J by 4 bases, leaving 12 bases between them. This CDR3 has 14 residues. CDR3: CASSDGTLYNEQFF. The CDR3 bases are TGTGCCAGCAGCGACGGGACTCTATACAATGAGCAGTTCTTC.

This clone was picked up a small number of times. This rearrangement joins TRBV10-3 to TRBJ2-3, with 8 nucleotides matching TRBD2. The V and J ends lost 8 bases and 2 bases, in that order; junction bases with no gene match: 9. Germline values: CDR1 ENHRY, CDR2 SYGVKD. The CDR3 loop spans 15 amino acids. CDR3 in amino acids: CAIDPGRGDTDTQYF. CDR3 bases: TGTGCCATCGACCCTGGGCGGGGGGACACAGATACGCAGTATTTT.